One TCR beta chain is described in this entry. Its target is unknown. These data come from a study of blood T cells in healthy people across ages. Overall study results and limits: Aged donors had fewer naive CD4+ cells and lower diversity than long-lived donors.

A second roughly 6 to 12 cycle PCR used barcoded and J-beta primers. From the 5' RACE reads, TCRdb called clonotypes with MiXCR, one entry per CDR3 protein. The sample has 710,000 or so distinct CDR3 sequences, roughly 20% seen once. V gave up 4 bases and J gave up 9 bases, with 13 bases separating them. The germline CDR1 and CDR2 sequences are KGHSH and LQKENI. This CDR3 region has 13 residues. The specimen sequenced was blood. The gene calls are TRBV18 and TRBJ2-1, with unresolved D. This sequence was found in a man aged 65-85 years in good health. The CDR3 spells CASSRTTVAEQFF. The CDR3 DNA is TGTGCCAGCTCACGCACAACTGTAGCTGAGCAGTTCTTC. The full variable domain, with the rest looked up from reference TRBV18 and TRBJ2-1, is NAGVMQNPRHLVRRRGQEARLRCSPMKGHSHVYWYRQLPEEGLKFMVYLQKENIIDESGMPKERFSAEFPKEGPSILRIQQVVRGDSAAYFCASSRTTVAEQFFGPGTRLTVL.